Included here is one T cell receptor beta chain sequence, with context. Its antigen is unknown. CDR1 and CDR2 from the germline V gene are SGHNT and YENEEA. Losses at the gene ends were 4 bases for V and 6 bases for J; bases not matched to a gene: 19. The CDR3 totals 20 residues. Treatment defined: roughly 10-day PBMC culture with coronavirus spike peptide pools or control peptides (ViraFEST assay). TCR sequencing followed the expansion of antigen-specific T cells with peptide pools in ViraFEST. Wells contained 1.5 million to 2.5 million PBMCs each, and these were cultured with 8 to 10 IU/ml IL-2 and around 10 ug/ml peptide pools. The sample originates from a study of vaccination and CD4 T cells after COVID-19. On the study more broadly: Control cultures were supplied with a CEFX pool, an HIV-1 Nef pool, or no peptide at all. Study results and caveats: Counts of SARS-CoV-2-reactive clonotypes had a median that went from about 20 to 38, a nonsignificant change.

An Oncomine TCR Beta short-read assay was used to sequence the DNA from cultured CD4+ T cells. TCRdb re-called the PCR reads through MiXCR, storing one row per CDR3 protein. Of just under 9,000 distinct CDR3 sequences in the sample, roughly 24% were seen once. The V call is TRBV11-3, the J call TRBJ2-1; 12 bases map to TRBD2. The receptor was isolated from a human donor with COVID-19. Sequencing was performed on cultured CD4+ T cells from blood. The CDR3 loop is CASSSHSLAGGTPFSNEQFF. CDR3 nucleotides: TGTGCCAGCAGCTCTCATTCACTAGCGGGGGGAACACCTTTTTCCAATGAGCAGTTCTTC.